The following is a T cell receptor (beta chain) sequence with its context. Its antigen remains unknown. This sample is drawn from a study of CD8+ T cells in alopecia areata. The overall study: Patients in the treated group were given tofacitinib by mouth, 5 to 10 mg twice a day.

Isolated RNA was reverse transcribed into cDNA used as the sequencing template. The method was immunoSEQ multiplex PCR; TCRdb's version includes in-frame clones alone and lacks a portion of them. Among 150,000 to 200,000 clones listed, 60% were seen once. The germline gives CDR1 GTSNPN, CDR2 SVGIG (reference sequence). This CDR3 comprises 14 residues. The V end lost 3 bases, the J end lost 0 bases, and 11 bases lay between the germline ends. The study's findings and limits: Numerous expanded lesional clones remained in scalp and blood during tofacitinib. For patients receiving tofacitinib, scalp clonality and expanded CD8+ clones among the top 100 significantly decreased.

Regarding treatment: oral pan-JAK inhibitor, 5-10 mg twice daily. The chain uses TRBV30 and TRBJ1-1; D gene unclear. The sample was CD4+ T cells sorted from blood, taken at week 24, from a patient treated with tofacitinib. This TCR derives from a human donor with alopecia areata. This chain's CDR3 is CAWSITRMNTEAFF. In DNA, the CDR3 is TGTGCCTGGAGCATTACCCGCATGAACACTGAAGCTTTCTTT.